This T cell receptor beta chain was sequenced for a study of Tregs in tolerant kidney transplant recipients. The CDR3 loop spans 16 amino acids. Germline assignment: CDR1 PRHDT and CDR2 FYEKMQ (reference sequence). With V trimmed by 5 bases and J by 6 bases, 9 bases remained unmatched. As concerns this clone: Its antigen is as yet unknown. The read terminates 3 residues ahead of where the CDR3 ends, so the germline J gene completes it.

Measured with immunoSEQ multiplex PCR; TCRdb has only the in-frame clones, and not every one. Found here are some 5,800 clones; the top ten clones hold 35% to 50%. Study outcomes and limitations: Antigen-driven expansion was suggested because donor-specific Tregs expanded more than all Tregs in tolerant patients. Biological reproducibility was not directly addressed in this study.

Mixed chimerism was transient after nonmyeloablative marrow transplants from related graft donors. CD4+CD25+CD127- Tregs, CD4+CD25- non-Tregs, CD4 and CD8 cells were sorted. The sequenced sample was CD8+ T cells from blood (PBMCs), obtained 12 months after the transplant. The clonotype originates from a human patient who received a combined kidney and bone marrow transplant. Part of the T cell pool may stem from the graft donor. The chain uses TRBV13 and TRBJ2-3, with 12 bases that match TRBD2. The sequenced part of the CDR3 DNA is TGTGCCAGCAGCCTCCAGACTAGCGGGAGCCGGGATACG. Translating it yields CASSLQTSGSRDT. The whole CDR3 sequence is CASSLQTSGSRDTQYF.